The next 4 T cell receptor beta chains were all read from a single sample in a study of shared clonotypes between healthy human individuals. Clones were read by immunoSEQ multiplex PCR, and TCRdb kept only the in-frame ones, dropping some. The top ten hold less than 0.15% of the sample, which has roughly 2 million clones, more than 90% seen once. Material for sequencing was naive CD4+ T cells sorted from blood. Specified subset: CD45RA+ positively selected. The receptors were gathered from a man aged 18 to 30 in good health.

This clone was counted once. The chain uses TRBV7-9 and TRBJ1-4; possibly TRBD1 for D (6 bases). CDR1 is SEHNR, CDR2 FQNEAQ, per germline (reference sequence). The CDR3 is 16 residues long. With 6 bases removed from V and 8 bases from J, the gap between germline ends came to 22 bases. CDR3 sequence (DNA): TGTGCCAGCAGTCGCAGTTGGCGGGCAGGGGAGGAAAAACTGTTTTTT. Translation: CASSRSWRAGEEKLFF.

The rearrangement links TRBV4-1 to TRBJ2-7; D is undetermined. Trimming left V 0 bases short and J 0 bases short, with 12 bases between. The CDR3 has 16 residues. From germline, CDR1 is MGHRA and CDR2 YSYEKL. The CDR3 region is CASSQDIAAVSYEQYF. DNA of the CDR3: TGCGCCAGCAGCCAAGATATTGCGGCAGTCTCCTACGAGCAGTACTTC.

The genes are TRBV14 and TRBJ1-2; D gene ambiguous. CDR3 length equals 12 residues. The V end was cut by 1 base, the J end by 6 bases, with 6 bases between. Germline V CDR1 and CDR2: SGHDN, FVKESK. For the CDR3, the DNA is TGTGCCAGCAGCCAAGCGGGGAATGGCTACACCTTC. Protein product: CASSQAGNGYTF. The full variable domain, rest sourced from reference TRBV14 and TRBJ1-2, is EAGVTQFPSHSVIEKGQTVTLRCDPISGHDNLYWYRRVMGKEIKFLLHFVKESKQDESGMPNNRFLAERTGGTYSTLKVQPAELEDSGVYFCASSQAGNGYTFGSGTRLTVV.

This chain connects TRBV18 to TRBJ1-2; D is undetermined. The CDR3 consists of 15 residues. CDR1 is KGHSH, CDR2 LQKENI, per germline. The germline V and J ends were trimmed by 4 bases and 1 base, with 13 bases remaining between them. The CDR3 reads CASSLYQAINYGYTF. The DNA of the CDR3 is TGTGCCAGCTCACTTTACCAGGCGATTAACTATGGCTACACCTTC.